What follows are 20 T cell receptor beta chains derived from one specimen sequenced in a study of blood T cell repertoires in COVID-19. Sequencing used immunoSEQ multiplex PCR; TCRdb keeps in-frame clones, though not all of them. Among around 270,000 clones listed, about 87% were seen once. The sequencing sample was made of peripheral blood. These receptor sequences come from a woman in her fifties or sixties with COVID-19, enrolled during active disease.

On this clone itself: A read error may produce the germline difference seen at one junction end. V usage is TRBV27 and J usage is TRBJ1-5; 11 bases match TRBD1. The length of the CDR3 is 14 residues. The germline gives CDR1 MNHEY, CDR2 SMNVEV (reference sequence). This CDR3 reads CASSLPRDRGKQNF. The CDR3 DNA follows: TGTGCCAGCAGTCTGCCCCGGGACAGGGGGAAACAGAATTTT.

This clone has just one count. Here the CDR3 reads CASSEGTGVRTNEKLFF. The DNA for the CDR3 is TGCGCCAGCAGTGAGGGGACAGGCGTTAGGACTAATGAAAAACTGTTTTTT. This sequence joins TRBV10-2 and TRBJ1-4; 8 bases fit TRBD1. The CDR3 runs 17 residues. The V segment lost 2 bases and the J segment 2 bases; nucleotides outside the gene matches: 7. Germline V lookup: CDR1 WSHSY, CDR2 SAAADI.

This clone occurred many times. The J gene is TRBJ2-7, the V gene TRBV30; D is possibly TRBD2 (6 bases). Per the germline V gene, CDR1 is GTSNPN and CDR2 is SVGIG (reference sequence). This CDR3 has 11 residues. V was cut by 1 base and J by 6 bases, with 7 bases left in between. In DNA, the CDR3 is TGTGCCTGGAGTGCCGGGGGCGAGCAGTACTTC. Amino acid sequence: CAWSAGGEQYF.

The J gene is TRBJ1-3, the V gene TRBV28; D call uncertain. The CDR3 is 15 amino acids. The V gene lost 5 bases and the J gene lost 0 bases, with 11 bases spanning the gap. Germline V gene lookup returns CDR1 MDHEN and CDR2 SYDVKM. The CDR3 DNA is TGTGCCAGCAGTCAGAGACGGGTCTCTGGAAACACCATATATTTT. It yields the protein CASSQRRVSGNTIYF.

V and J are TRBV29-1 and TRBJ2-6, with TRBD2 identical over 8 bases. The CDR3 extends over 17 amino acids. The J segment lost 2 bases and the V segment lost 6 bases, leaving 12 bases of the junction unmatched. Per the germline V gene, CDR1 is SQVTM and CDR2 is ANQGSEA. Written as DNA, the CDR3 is TGCAGCGTCGTTGGGGCCCTTAGCGGGACTGGGGCCAACGTCCTGACTTTC. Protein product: CSVVGALSGTGANVLTF.

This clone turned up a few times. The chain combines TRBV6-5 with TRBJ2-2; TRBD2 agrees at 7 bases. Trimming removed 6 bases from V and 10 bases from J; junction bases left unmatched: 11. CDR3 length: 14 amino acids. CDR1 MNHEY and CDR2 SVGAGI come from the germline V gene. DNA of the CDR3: TGTGCCAGCAGGCCCGCGGGGGTGCAACTGGAGCTGTTTTTT. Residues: CASRPAGVQLELFF.

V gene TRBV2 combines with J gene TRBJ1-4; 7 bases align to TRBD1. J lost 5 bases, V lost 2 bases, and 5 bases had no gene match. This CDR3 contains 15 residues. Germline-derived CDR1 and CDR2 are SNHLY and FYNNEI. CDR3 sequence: CASSEQGQPNEKLFF. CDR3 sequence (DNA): TGTGCCAGCAGTGAACAGGGACAGCCGAATGAAAAACTGTTTTTT.

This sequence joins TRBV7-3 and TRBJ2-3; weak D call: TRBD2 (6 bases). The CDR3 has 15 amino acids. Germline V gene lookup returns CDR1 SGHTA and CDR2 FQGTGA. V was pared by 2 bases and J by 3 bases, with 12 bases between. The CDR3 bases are TGTGCCAGCAGCTTAGGGCTAGCGCGTACAGATACGCAGTATTTT. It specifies CASSLGLARTDTQYF.

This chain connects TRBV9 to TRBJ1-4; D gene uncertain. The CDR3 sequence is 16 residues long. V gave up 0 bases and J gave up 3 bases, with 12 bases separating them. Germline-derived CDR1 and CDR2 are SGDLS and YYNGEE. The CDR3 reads CASSVGVSQANEKLFF. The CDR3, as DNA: TGTGCCAGCAGCGTAGGGGTTTCCCAGGCTAATGAAAAACTGTTTTTT. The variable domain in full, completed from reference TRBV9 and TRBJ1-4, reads DSGVTQTPKHLITATGQRVTLRCSPRSGDLSVYWYQQSLDQGLQFLIQYYNGEERAKGNILERFSAQQFPDLHSELNLSSLELGDSALYFCASSVGVSQANEKLFFGSGTQLSVL.

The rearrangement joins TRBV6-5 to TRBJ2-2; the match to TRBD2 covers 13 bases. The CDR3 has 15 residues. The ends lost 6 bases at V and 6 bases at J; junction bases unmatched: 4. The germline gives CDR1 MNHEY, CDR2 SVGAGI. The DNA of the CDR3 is TGTGCCAGCAGGACTAGCGGGAGGTGGGCCGGGGAGCTGTTTTTT. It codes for CASRTSGRWAGELFF.

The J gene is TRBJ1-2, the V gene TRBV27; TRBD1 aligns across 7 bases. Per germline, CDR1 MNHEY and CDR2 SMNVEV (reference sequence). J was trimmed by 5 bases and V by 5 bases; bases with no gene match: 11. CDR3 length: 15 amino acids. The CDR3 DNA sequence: TGTGCCAGCAGTCACAAATCGGACAGGTATTATGGCTACACCTTC. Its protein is CASSHKSDRYYGYTF.

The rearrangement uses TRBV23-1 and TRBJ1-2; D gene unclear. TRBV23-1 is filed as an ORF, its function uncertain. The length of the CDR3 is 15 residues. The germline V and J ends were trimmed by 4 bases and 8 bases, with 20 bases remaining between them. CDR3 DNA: TGCGCCAGCAGTCCGCCGGGAAAAGACTCGGCGGGCTACACCTTC. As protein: CASSPPGKDSAGYTF.

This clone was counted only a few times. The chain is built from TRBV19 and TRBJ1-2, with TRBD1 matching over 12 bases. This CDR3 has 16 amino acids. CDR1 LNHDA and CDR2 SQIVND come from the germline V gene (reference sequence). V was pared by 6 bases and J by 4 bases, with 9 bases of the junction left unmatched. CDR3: CASREGTGGWSYGYTF. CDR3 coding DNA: TGTGCCAGTAGGGAAGGGACAGGGGGCTGGAGCTATGGCTACACCTTC.

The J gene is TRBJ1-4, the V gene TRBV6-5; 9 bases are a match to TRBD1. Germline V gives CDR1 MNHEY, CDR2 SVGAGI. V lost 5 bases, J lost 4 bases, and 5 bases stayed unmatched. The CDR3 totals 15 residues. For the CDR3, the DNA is TGTGCCAGCAGTAGACAGGGGGAGAATAATGAAAAACTGTTTTTT. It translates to CASSRQGENNEKLFF.

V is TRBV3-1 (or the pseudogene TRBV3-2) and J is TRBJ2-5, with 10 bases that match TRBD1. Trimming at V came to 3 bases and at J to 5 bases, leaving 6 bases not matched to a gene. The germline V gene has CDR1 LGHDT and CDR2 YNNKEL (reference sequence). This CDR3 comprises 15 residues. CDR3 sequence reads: CASSQRTGGMETQYF. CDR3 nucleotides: TGTGCCAGCAGCCAGCGGACAGGGGGGATGGAGACCCAGTACTTC.

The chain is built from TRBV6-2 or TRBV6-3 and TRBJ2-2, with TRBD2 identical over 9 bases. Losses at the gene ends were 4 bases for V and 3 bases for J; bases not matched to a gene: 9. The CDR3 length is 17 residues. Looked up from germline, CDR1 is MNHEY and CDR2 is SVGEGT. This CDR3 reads CASSSGRGRADTGELFF. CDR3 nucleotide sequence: TGTGCCAGCAGTTCCGGTCGCGGGAGGGCTGACACCGGGGAGCTGTTTTTT.

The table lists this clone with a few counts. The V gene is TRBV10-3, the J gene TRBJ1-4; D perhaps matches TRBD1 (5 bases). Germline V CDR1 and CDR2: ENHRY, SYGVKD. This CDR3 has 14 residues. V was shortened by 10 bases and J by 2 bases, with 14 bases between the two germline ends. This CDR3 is CATRVGGTNEKLFF. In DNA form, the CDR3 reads TGTGCCACGAGGGTCGGGGGGACTAATGAAAAACTGTTTTTT.

As DNA, the CDR3 is TGTGCCAGCAGCGTTCTAGCGGGAAGCACAGATACGCAGTATTTT. It encodes CASSVLAGSTDTQYF. The genes are TRBV9 and TRBJ2-3; 9 bases match TRBD2. The germline V gene encodes CDR1 SGDLS and CDR2 YYNGEE. The V and J ends lost 2 bases and 0 bases, in that order; junction bases with no gene match: 1. CDR3 size: 15 residues.

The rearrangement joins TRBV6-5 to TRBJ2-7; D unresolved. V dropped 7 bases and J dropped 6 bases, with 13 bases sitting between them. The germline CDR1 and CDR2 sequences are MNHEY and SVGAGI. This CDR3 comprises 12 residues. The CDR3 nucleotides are TGTGCCAGCACCACGAGCTCAGGCGAGCAGTACTTC. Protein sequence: CASTTSSGEQYF.

The CDR3 coding sequence is TGTGCCAGCAGTGTCCGCCACGGGACAGAAAATTCACCCCTCCACTTT. This gives the protein CASSVRHGTENSPLHF. The chain joins TRBV6-6 to TRBJ1-6; 7 bases line up with TRBD1. This CDR3 has 16 amino acids. V dropped 5 bases and J dropped 7; count of bases not matched to a gene: 11. Germline V lookup: CDR1 MNHNY, CDR2 SVGAGI (reference sequence).